The rows below give T cell receptor beta chains drawn from one sample of a study of identical twins. TCRdb analysed the 5' RACE reads with MiXCR anew, one entry per CDR3 protein. The sample consists of 250,000 or so distinct CDR3 sequences, 10% to 15% of them appearing once. These data also featured in a second study, about yellow fever vaccine responses in identical twins.

The sample was memory (CD45RO+) T cells sorted from blood. These TCRs come from a woman under 30 in good health. Each CDR3 is given with its conserved first and last residue. A D gene is named only where the DNA matches it firmly. Size tells how often a clone was seen (once, few, many) or the class of an expanded clone, and some rows leave it out.

abundance	v_gene	j_gene	d_gene	len	CDR3aa	CDR3nt
many	TRBV28	TRBJ2-2	TRBD1	17	CASSPSTGGGVTGELFF	TGTGCCAGCAGTCCCTCGACAGGGGGCGGAGTGACCGGGGAGCTGTTTTTT
.	TRBV28	TRBJ1-5	.	16	CASSSLGAGENQPQHF	TGTGCCAGCAGTTCCCTCGGGGCAGGGGAGAATCAGCCCCAGCATTTT
many	TRBV29-1	TRBJ2-1	TRBD2	16	CSVRTSGGISYNEQFF	TGCAGCGTTCGGACTAGCGGGGGGATCTCCTACAATGAGCAGTTCTTC
few	TRBV29-1	TRBJ2-7	.	13	CSVEVAVSYEQYF	TGCAGCGTTGAAGTAGCGGTCTCCTACGAGCAGTACTTC
.	TRBV7-9	TRBJ2-1	.	14	CASSPFGVFNEQFF	TGTGCCAGCAGCCCTTTTGGAGTCTTCAATGAGCAGTTCTTC
few	TRBV6-5	TRBJ2-3	TRBD1	15	CASSYLRGLTDTQYF	TGTGCCAGCAGTTACCTCAGGGGGCTAACAGATACGCAGTATTTT
many	TRBV3-1	TRBJ1-1	TRBD1	14	CASSHDRADTEAFF	TGTGCCAGCAGCCACGACAGGGCTGACACTGAAGCTTTCTTT
few	TRBV30	TRBJ2-7	TRBD1	11	CAIRRGREQYF	TGTGCCATAAGAAGGGGGCGAGAGCAGTACTTC
.	TRBV29-1	TRBJ1-2	.	11	CSGLRGDGYTF	TGCAGCGGTCTCCGGGGGGATGGCTACACCTTC
.	TRBV27	TRBJ2-5	.	14	CASSLSVRGWTQYF	TGTGCCAGCAGTTTGTCAGTACGCGGGTGGACCCAGTACTTC
many	TRBV30	TRBJ1-1	.	13	CAWIGHMNTEAFF	TGTGCCTGGATTGGGCACATGAACACTGAAGCTTTCTTT
many	TRBV7-2	TRBJ1-6	.	15	CASSPQAGHNSPLHF	TGTGCCAGCAGCCCCCAGGCAGGGCATAATTCACCCCTCCACTTT
many	TRBV7-2	TRBJ2-5	.	15	CASSLALTGRETQYF	TGTGCCAGCAGCTTAGCCCTCACAGGGCGGGAGACCCAGTACTTC
few	TRBV2	TRBJ2-7	TRBD1	15	CASRTPDRASYEQYF	TGTGCCAGCCGGACGCCTGACAGGGCCTCCTACGAGCAGTACTTC
few	TRBV6-2/TRBV6-3	TRBJ1-1	.	12	CASSSFGTNAFF	TGTGCCAGCAGTTCCTTCGGGACGAACGCTTTCTTT
.	TRBV20-1	TRBJ2-2	TRBD2	15	CSAIGTSPLTGELFF	TGCAGTGCGATCGGGACTAGCCCACTCACCGGGGAGCTGTTTTTT
few	TRBV6-2/TRBV6-3	TRBJ2-1	.	15	CASSYSGSSYNEQFF	TGTGCCAGCAGTTACTCCGGGAGCTCCTACAATGAGCAGTTCTTC
.	TRBV5-1	TRBJ2-3	.	15	CASSPVAGRTDTQYF	TGCGCCAGCAGCCCGGTGGCAGGGAGGACAGATACGCAGTATTTT
few	TRBV4-2	TRBJ2-2	TRBD2	16	CASSRSGLDVSGELFF	TGTGCCAGCAGCCGCTCGGGACTAGATGTCTCCGGGGAGCTGTTTTTT
many	TRBV10-2	TRBJ2-5	TRBD2	12	CASSAGGETQYF	TGCGCCAGCAGTGCGGGGGGAGAGACCCAGTACTTC
few	TRBV7-2	TRBJ2-7	.	16	CASSQGVGGSSYEQYF	TGTGCCAGCAGCCAAGGGGTTGGGGGAAGCTCCTACGAGCAGTACTTC
.	TRBV5-6	TRBJ1-5	TRBD1	16	CASSLAGTGSNQPQHF	TGTGCCAGCAGCTTGGCCGGGACAGGGAGCAATCAGCCCCAGCATTTT
many	TRBV18	TRBJ2-1	.	12	CASSPLGDEQFF	TGTGCCAGCTCACCACTTGGGGATGAGCAGTTCTTC
.	TRBV7-8	TRBJ2-3	.	16	CASSSSTGTYTDTQYF	TGTGCCAGCAGCTCCTCAACCGGGACTTACACAGATACGCAGTATTTT
.	TRBV18	TRBJ2-7	TRBD1	13	CASSKMTGAEQYF	TGTGCCAGCTCCAAAATGACAGGGGCCGAGCAGTACTTC
many	TRBV2	TRBJ2-1	TRBD2	16	CASSELLAGADNEQFF	TGTGCCAGCAGTGAATTGCTAGCGGGAGCGGACAATGAGCAGTTCTTC
many	TRBV25-1	TRBJ2-5	.	13	CATCQAGRETQYF	TGTGCCACTTGTCAGGCAGGGCGAGAGACCCAGTACTTC
.	TRBV28	TRBJ2-3	.	13	CATKAGNPDTQYF	TGTGCCACCAAGGCGGGGAATCCAGATACGCAGTATTTT
many	TRBV24-1	TRBJ2-1	TRBD2	15	CATSPSGGPSDEQFF	TGTGCCACCAGTCCTTCGGGAGGGCCTTCCGATGAGCAGTTCTTC
few	TRBV12-3/TRBV12-4	TRBJ1-1	TRBD1	13	CASSDRAGAEAFF	TGTGCCAGCAGTGACAGGGCGGGCGCTGAAGCTTTCTTT
.	TRBV5-1	TRBJ2-3	.	12	CASSSSREEQYF	TGCGCCAGCAGCTCCTCCCGGGAAGAGCAGTATTTT
.	TRBV2	TRBJ2-7	TRBD1	15	CASSATGASSYEQYF	TGTGCCAGCAGCGCTACAGGGGCGAGCTCCTACGAGCAGTACTTC
.	TRBV19	TRBJ2-3	.	12	CASSTTGDTQYF	TGTGCCAGTAGTACAACAGGAGATACGCAGTATTTT
.	TRBV7-8	TRBJ2-5	.	16	CASSLVGTAYQETQYF	TGTGCCAGCAGCTTAGTTGGGACCGCGTACCAAGAGACCCAGTACTTC
.	TRBV4-1	TRBJ2-7	TRBD1	14	CASSRRDREYEQYF	TGCGCCAGCAGCCGCCGGGACAGGGAGTACGAGCAGTACTTC
few	TRBV7-2	TRBJ1-5	.	13	CASSFERNQPQHF	TGTGCCAGCAGCTTTGAGAGAAATCAGCCCCAGCATTTT
.	TRBV12-3/TRBV12-4	TRBJ2-1	.	16	CASSFRGGPPYNEQFF	TGTGCCAGCAGTTTTCGGGGCGGGCCGCCCTACAATGAGCAGTTCTTC
.	TRBV20-1	TRBJ2-7	TRBD1	15	CSAYPGQGPPYEQYF	TGCAGTGCTTATCCGGGACAGGGGCCCCCCTACGAGCAGTACTTC
few	TRBV5-5	TRBJ2-2	.	15	CASSSGPSNTGELFF	TGTGCCAGCAGCTCGGGACCATCGAACACCGGGGAGCTGTTTTTT
.	TRBV3-1	TRBJ2-7	TRBD1	12	CASSRTNRGPSF	TGTGCCAGCAGCCGAACCAACAGGGGGCCCAGCTTC
.	TRBV20-1	TRBJ1-1	.	10	CSAETAKAFF	TGCAGTGCAGAGACAGCTAAAGCTTTCTTT
.	TRBV27	TRBJ2-7	.	13	CARCDRSSYEQYF	TGTGCCAGATGTGACAGGTCCTCCTACGAGCAGTACTTC
.	TRBV20-1	TRBJ2-7	.	12	CSATDRNLEQYF	TGCAGTGCGACGGACAGAAACCTCGAGCAGTACTTC
few	TRBV5-5	TRBJ2-1	.	15	CASSLGSAFGNEQFF	TGTGCCAGCAGCTTGGGGTCGGCCTTCGGTAATGAGCAGTTCTTC
.	TRBV4-2	TRBJ2-5	TRBD1	15	CASSSDRGSQETQYF	TGTGCCAGCAGCTCCGACAGGGGATCCCAAGAGACCCAGTACTTC
few	TRBV11-2	TRBJ2-1	TRBD2	16	CASSLDLGGSRNEQFF	TGTGCCAGCAGCTTGGATCTGGGCGGGAGTAGGAATGAGCAGTTCTTC
many	TRBV4-3	TRBJ2-7	.	15	CASSQDKDGSYEQYF	TGCGCCAGCAGCCAAGATAAGGACGGGTCGTACGAGCAGTACTTC
.	TRBV27	TRBJ2-7	.	12	CASPTQPYEQYF	TGTGCCAGCCCTACGCAACCGTACGAGCAGTACTTC
many	TRBV28	TRBJ2-7	TRBD2	14	CASLSGASSYEQYF	TGTGCCAGCCTTAGCGGGGCGAGCTCCTACGAGCAGTACTTC
many	TRBV7-3	TRBJ2-3	TRBD2	13	CASKRGGSDTQYF	TGTGCCAGCAAGCGGGGAGGGTCAGATACGCAGTATTTT
.	TRBV5-6	TRBJ2-7	.	13	CASSLDTYYEQYF	TGTGCCAGCAGCTTGGACACATACTACGAGCAGTACTTC
.	TRBV18	TRBJ2-5	TRBD1	17	CASSPLRTGSHQETQYF	TGTGCCAGCTCACCACTGAGGACAGGGTCCCACCAAGAGACCCAGTACTTC
.	TRBV12-3/TRBV12-4	TRBJ2-1	.	12	CASRGSGREQFF	TGTGCCAGCAGGGGATCAGGACGGGAGCAGTTCTTC
many	TRBV6-2/TRBV6-3	TRBJ2-1	.	13	CATKDKRDNEQFF	TGTGCGACTAAGGACAAGAGGGACAATGAGCAGTTCTTC
few	TRBV6-4	TRBJ2-4	TRBD1	12	CASEQGENIQYF	TGTGCCAGCGAACAGGGGGAAAACATTCAGTACTTC
few	TRBV3-1	TRBJ1-2	.	13	CASSQERGYGYTF	TGTGCCAGCAGCCAAGAGCGGGGGTATGGCTACACCTTC
.	TRBV7-8	TRBJ2-7	TRBD2	16	CASSLGLAGASYEQYF	TGTGCCAGCAGCTTAGGACTAGCGGGAGCCTCCTACGAGCAGTACTTC
.	TRBV20-1	TRBJ2-5	.	12	CSASGLSETQYF	TGCAGTGCTAGTGGACTTTCAGAGACCCAGTACTTC
.	TRBV5-1	TRBJ2-5	.	14	CASSSGTLQETQYF	TGCGCCAGCAGCTCCGGGACGCTCCAAGAGACCCAGTACTTC